This T cell receptor (beta chain) was captured by sequencing in a study of regulatory T cells in long-lasting Graves disease. Indicated time point: persistent/refractory GD, antithyroid drugs over 5 years with positive TRAb. The TCR library used RNA extracted from PBMCs. Germline V lookup: CDR1 MGHDK, CDR2 SYGVNS. The CDR3 contains 16 residues. V was shortened by 7 bases and J by 0 bases, with 13 bases between the two germline ends. Sequencing libraries for TCR beta were prepared with iRepertoire HTBI primers and Arm-PCR of CDR3 regions. TCRdb re-called the multiplex PCR reads with MiXCR, one entry per CDR3 protein. The data contain 500,000 to 800,000 distinct CDR3 sequences, approximately 29% of them singletons.

The chain combines TRBV25-1 with TRBJ2-6; possibly TRBD1 for D (6 bases). The TCR sequence derives from a female donor with Graves disease. The sequences come from peripheral blood mononuclear cells (PBMCs), collected when the disease was refractory, from a patient treated with antithyroid drugs. CDR3 in amino acids: CASNRHRDSGANVLTF. The CDR3 DNA is TGTGCCAGCAACAGACACAGGGACTCTGGGGCCAACGTCCTGACTTTC.